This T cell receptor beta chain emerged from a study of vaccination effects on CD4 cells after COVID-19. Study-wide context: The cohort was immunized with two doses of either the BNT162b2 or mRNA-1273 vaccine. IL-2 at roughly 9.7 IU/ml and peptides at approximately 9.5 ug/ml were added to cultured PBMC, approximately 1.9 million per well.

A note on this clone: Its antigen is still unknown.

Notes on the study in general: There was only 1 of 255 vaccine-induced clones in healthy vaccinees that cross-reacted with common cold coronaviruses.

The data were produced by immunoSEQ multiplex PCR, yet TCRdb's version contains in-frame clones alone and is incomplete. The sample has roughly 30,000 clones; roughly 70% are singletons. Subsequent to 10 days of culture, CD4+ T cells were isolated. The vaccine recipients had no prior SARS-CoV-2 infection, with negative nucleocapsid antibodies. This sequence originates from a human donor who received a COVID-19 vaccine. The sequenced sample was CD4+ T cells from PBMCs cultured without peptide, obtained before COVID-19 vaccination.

The CDR3 DNA sequence: TGCGCCAGCAGCCTCCAGACTAGCGGGATCTACAATGAGCAGTTCTTC. This gives the protein CASSLQTSGIYNEQFF. The chain joins TRBV5-1 to TRBJ2-1; 11 positions match TRBD2. Germline CDR1 is SGHRS and CDR2 is YFSETQ. The CDR3 totals 16 residues. Unmatched junction bases numbered 6, after V lost 4 bases and J lost 3 bases.